This T cell receptor beta chain was identified in a study of control samples from healthy donors and cancer patients. The CDR3 covers 12 residues. The V and J ends lost 2 bases and 11 bases respectively, with 10 bases between them. CDR1 SGHDN and CDR2 FVKESK come from the germline V gene. Using immunoSEQ multiplex PCR, the repertoire was profiled, and TCRdb retains in-frame clones only, with some absent. The data hold about 98,000 clones, with around three quarters observed a single time. This sequence joins TRBV14 and TRBJ2-1, with a tentative D call TRBD2 (6 bases). This sequence was found in a woman aged 25 to 39 in good health. The material sequenced was blood. Here the CDR3 DNA reads TGTGCCAGCAGCCAAAGGGACTCGCAGCAGTTCTTC. This translates into CASSQRDSQQFF.